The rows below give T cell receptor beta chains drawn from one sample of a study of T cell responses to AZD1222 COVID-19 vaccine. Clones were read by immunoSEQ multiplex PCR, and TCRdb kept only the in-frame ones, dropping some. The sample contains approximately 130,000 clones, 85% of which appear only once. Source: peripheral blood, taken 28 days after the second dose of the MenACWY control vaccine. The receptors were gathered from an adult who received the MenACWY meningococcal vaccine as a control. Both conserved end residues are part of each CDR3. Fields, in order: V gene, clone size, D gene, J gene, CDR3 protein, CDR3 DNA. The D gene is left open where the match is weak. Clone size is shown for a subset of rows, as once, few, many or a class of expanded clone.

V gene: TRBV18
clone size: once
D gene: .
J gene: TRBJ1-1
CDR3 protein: CASSPRTLNTEAFF
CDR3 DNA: TGTGCCAGCTCCCCTAGGACATTGAACACTGAAGCTTTCTTT

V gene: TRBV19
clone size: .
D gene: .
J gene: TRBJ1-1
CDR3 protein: CASSIALPTEAFF
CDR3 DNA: TGTGCCAGTAGTATAGCCCTTCCCACTGAAGCTTTCTTT

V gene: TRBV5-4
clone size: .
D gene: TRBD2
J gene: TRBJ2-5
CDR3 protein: CASSPGLAGGQETQYF
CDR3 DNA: TGTGCCAGCAGCCCGGGACTAGCGGGGGGGCAAGAGACCCAGTACTTC

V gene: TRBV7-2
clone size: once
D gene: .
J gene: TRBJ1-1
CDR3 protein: CASSLFSTVEAFF
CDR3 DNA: TGTGCCAGCAGCTTATTCTCAACAGTTGAAGCTTTCTTT

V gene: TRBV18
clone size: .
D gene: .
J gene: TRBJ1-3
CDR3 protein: CASSPPSWGAGGNTIYF
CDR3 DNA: TGTGCCAGCTCACCACCTTCTTGGGGCGCGGGCGGAAACACCATATATTTT

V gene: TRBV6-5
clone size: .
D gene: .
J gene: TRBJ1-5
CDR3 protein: CASSYRTNQPQHF
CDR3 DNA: TGTGCCAGCAGTTACAGAACCAATCAGCCCCAGCATTTT

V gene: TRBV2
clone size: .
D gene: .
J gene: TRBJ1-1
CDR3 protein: CASSSQPLLATEAFF
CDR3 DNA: TGTGCCAGCAGTTCACAACCTTTGCTGGCGACTGAAGCTTTCTTT

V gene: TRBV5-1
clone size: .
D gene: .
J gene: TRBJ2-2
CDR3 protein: CASRLKSNTGELFF
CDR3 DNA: TGCGCCAGCCGCCTCAAGTCGAACACCGGGGAGCTGTTTTTT

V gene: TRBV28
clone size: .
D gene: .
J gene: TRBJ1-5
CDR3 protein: CASRTRTGGPNQPQHF
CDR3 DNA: TGTGCCAGCAGGACCCGAACCGGGGGACCCAATCAGCCCCAGCATTTT

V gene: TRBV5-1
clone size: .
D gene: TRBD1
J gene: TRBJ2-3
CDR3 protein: CASSLGTGGSTDTQYF
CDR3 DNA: TGCGCCAGCAGCTTGGGGACAGGGGGAAGCACAGATACGCAGTATTTT

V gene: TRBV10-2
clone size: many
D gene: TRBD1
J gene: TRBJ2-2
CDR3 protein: CASKAGTGRTGELFF
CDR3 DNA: TGCGCCAGCAAGGCTGGGACAGGACGCACCGGGGAGCTGTTTTTT

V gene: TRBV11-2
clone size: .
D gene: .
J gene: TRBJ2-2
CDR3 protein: CASRVLGSGTGELFF
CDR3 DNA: TGTGCCAGCAGAGTACTGGGGAGCGGCACCGGGGAGCTGTTTTTT

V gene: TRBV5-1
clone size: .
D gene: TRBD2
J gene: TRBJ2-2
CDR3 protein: CATAQRGVNTGELFF
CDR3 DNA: TGCGCCACCGCCCAGCGGGGGGTAAACACCGGGGAGCTGTTTTTT

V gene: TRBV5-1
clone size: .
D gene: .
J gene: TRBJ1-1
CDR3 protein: CASSLTLQNTEAFF
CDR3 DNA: TGCGCCAGCAGCTTGACTTTACAGAACACTGAAGCTTTCTTT

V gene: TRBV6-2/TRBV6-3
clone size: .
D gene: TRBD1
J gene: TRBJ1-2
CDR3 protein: CASSYRPGGNYGYTF
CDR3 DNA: TGTGCCAGCAGTTACCGGCCAGGGGGAAACTATGGCTACACCTTC

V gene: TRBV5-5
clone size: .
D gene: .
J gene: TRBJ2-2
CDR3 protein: CASSLDRRTNTGELFF
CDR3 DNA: TGTGCCAGCAGCTTGGACCGACGTACGAACACCGGGGAGCTGTTTTTT

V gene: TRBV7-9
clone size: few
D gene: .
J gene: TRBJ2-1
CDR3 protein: CASSLEVIGEQFF
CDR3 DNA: TGTGCCAGCAGCCTAGAAGTAATTGGTGAGCAGTTCTTC

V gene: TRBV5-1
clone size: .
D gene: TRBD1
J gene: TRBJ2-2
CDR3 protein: CASSSGQGFNTGELFF
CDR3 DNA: TGCGCCAGCAGCTCGGGACAGGGTTTTAACACCGGGGAGCTGTTTTTT

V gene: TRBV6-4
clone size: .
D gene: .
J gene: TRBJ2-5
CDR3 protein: CASSESDAGTQYF
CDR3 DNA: TGTGCCAGCAGTGAGAGTGACGCAGGGACCCAGTACTTC

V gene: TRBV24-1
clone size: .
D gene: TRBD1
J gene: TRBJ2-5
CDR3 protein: CATSDDTPGTGIQETQYF
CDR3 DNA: TGTGCCACCAGTGACGATACCCCCGGGACAGGGATCCAAGAGACCCAGTACTTC

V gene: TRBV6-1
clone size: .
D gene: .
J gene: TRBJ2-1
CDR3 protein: CASSERVTSLVFF
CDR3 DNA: TGTGCCAGCAGTGAACGAGTAACGTCTTTAGTGTTCTTC

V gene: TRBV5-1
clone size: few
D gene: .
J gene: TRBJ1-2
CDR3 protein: CASSLSQRNGYTF
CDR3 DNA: TGCGCCAGCAGCTTGTCCCAGCGGAATGGCTACACCTTC

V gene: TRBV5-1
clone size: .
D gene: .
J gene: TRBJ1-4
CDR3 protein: CASSPTTGLGEKLFF
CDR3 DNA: TGCGCCAGCAGCCCAACTACAGGGTTGGGAGAAAAACTGTTTTTT

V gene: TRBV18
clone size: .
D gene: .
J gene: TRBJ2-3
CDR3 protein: CASSPSADTQYF
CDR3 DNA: TGTGCCAGCTCACCATCAGCAGATACGCAGTATTTT

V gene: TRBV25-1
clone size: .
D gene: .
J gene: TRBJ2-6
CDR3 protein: CASRPWTGANVLTF
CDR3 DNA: TGTGCCAGCAGGCCCTGGACTGGGGCCAACGTCCTGACTTTC

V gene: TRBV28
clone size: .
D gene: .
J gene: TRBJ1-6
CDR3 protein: CASSFLRGQGNSPLHF
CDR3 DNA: TGTGCCAGCAGTTTCCTCAGGGGACAAGGGAATTCACCCCTCCACTTT